This is a list of T cell receptor beta chains from one sample in a study of cytomegalovirus exposure and HLA in healthy donors. The data were produced by immunoSEQ multiplex PCR, yet TCRdb's version contains in-frame clones alone and is incomplete. The data show 150,000 to 200,000 clones, roughly nine tenths seen once. The sequenced sample consisted of PBMCs. The receptors here all came from a woman aged 25 to 39 in good health and CMV-seronegative. Each CDR3 is given without its conserved first and last residue.

V: TRBV30
J: TRBJ1-2
length: 10
CDR3: AGDRGNYGYT

V: TRBV5-1
J: TRBJ1-1
length: 12
CDR3: ASSLRQGATEAF

V: TRBV5-8
J: TRBJ1-5
length: 12
CDR3: ASSLQGQGQPQH

V: TRBV27
J: TRBJ1-4
length: 17
CDR3: ASSFVGDRLLTTNEKLF

V: TRBV6-6
J: TRBJ1-3
length: 13
CDR3: ASHSFTFSGNTIY

V: TRBV15
J: TRBJ2-2
length: 13
CDR3: ATSSRDRGTGELF

V: TRBV14
J: TRBJ2-3
length: 14
CDR3: ASSQEGGSNSGTQY

V: TRBV4-3
J: TRBJ2-7
length: 15
CDR3: ASSQDWSGGAADEQY

V: TRBV27
J: TRBJ1-2
length: 13
CDR3: ASSPRTEGVYGYT

V: TRBV28
J: TRBJ1-3
length: 13
CDR3: ASRSTGISGNTIY

V: TRBV7-2
J: TRBJ2-1
length: 12
CDR3: ASRRAGVYNEQF

V: TRBV28
J: TRBJ2-1
length: 12
CDR3: ASSLRQGANEQF

V: TRBV4-3
J: TRBJ2-3
length: 13
CDR3: ASSQVSGAEDTQY

V: TRBV6-6
J: TRBJ2-1
length: 13
CDR3: ASSYPSGRANEQF

V: TRBV28
J: TRBJ2-2
length: 17
CDR3: AISSPTSGSFGRTGELF

V: TRBV12-2
J: TRBJ2-1
length: 12
CDR3: ASRGGLSYNEQF

V: TRBV28
J: TRBJ1-2
length: 12
CDR3: ASSLGPTGGGYT

V: TRBV6-5
J: TRBJ1-3
length: 12
CDR3: ASSWSGSGNTIY

V: TRBV19
J: TRBJ2-7
length: 14
CDR3: ASSRTTGQGFGEQY

V: TRBV11-2
J: TRBJ1-2
length: 10
CDR3: ASSPTKAGYT

V: TRBV4-3
J: TRBJ1-6
length: 13
CDR3: ASSQEGQGSSPLH

V: TRBV28
J: TRBJ2-7
length: 11
CDR3: ASSLQVYYEQY

V: TRBV2
J: TRBJ1-3
length: 11
CDR3: ASTYRVGNTIY

V: TRBV5-6
J: TRBJ2-1
length: 15
CDR3: ASSLKTGGTTYNEQF

V: TRBV11-2
J: TRBJ2-3
length: 15
CDR3: ASSMYSGGASTDTQY

V: TRBV6-1
J: TRBJ1-5
length: 12
CDR3: ASSEGLGGQPQH

V: TRBV4-2
J: TRBJ1-2
length: 14
CDR3: ASSQEGKAPRYGYT

V: TRBV13
J: TRBJ2-1
length: 13
CDR3: ASSLVAGSYNEQF

V: TRBV4-3
J: TRBJ2-3
length: 16
CDR3: ASSPHRWLAGPPYTQY

V: TRBV5-1
J: TRBJ2-1
length: 13
CDR3: ASSLTGLGYNEQF

V: TRBV4-2
J: TRBJ2-3
length: 14
CDR3: ASSQDNLVVSDTQY

V: TRBV4-1
J: TRBJ2-1
length: 13
CDR3: ASSRGESSYNEQF

V: TRBV10-3
J: TRBJ2-3
length: 11
CDR3: AIMKDLADTQY

V: TRBV19
J: TRBJ1-2
length: 14
CDR3: ASSIGGTGGRYGYT

V: TRBV4-3
J: TRBJ2-7
length: 12
CDR3: ASSQDTGYYEQY

V: TRBV19
J: TRBJ2-7
length: 13
CDR3: ASSISLGLADEQY

V: TRBV4-2
J: TRBJ2-1
length: 14
CDR3: ASTRPSSGGDNEQF

V: TRBV27
J: TRBJ2-7
length: 13
CDR3: ASSFSSEGVNEQY

V: TRBV7-6
J: TRBJ2-7
length: 13
CDR3: ASSLEGTGGEEQY

V: TRBV4-1
J: TRBJ1-1
length: 14
CDR3: ASSQDWGGRVTEAF

V: TRBV5-1
J: TRBJ2-7
length: 15
CDR3: ASSQGLAGGAVDEQY

V: TRBV27
J: TRBJ2-4
length: 14
CDR3: ASSLKGYGTKNIQY

V: TRBV6-1
J: TRBJ2-7
length: 11
CDR3: ASSEGLYYEQY

V: TRBV28
J: TRBJ2-7
length: 12
CDR3: ASSLVRGRYEQY

V: TRBV7-8
J: TRBJ1-1
length: 13
CDR3: ASSQDGTPNTEAF